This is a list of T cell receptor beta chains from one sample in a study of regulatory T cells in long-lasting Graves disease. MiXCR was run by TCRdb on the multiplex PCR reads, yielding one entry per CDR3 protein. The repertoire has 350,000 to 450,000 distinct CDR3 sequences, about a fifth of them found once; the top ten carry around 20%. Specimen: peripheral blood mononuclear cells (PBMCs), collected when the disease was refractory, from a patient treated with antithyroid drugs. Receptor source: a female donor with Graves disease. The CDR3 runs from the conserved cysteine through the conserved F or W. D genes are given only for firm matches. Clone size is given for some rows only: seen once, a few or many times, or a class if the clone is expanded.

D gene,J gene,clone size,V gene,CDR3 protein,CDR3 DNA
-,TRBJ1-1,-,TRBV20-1,CSAPRTANTEAFF,TGCAGTGCCCCCCGGACAGCGAACACTGAAGCTTTCTTT
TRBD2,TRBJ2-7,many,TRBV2,CASSDSLAESYEQYF,TGTGCCAGCAGTGATTCACTAGCGGAATCCTACGAGCAGTACTTC
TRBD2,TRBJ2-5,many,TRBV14,CASSQDRPTSDFKETQYF,TGTGCCAGCAGCCAAGATCGTCCGACTAGCGATTTCAAAGAGACCCAGTACTTC
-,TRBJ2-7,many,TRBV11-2,CASSLGQTHGPTYEQYF,TGTGCCAGCAGCTTAGGACAGACCCACGGGCCAACCTACGAGCAGTACTTC
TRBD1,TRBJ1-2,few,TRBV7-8,CASSLDRINYGYTF,TGTGCCAGCAGCCTGGACAGGATTAACTATGGCTACACCTTC
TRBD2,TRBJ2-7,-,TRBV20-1,CSAPPGLAGGHEQYF,TGCAGTGCTCCTCCGGGACTAGCGGGAGGCCACGAGCAGTACTTC
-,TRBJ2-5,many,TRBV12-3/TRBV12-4,CASSPDSPQETQYF,TGTGCCAGCAGTCCCGACAGTCCGCAAGAGACCCAGTACTTC
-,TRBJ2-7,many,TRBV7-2,CASSIGTANEQYF,TGTGCCAGCAGCATCGGGACGGCCAATGAGCAGTACTTC
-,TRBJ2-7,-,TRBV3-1,CASSQDHEQYF,TGTGCCAGCAGCCAAGATCACGAGCAGTACTTC
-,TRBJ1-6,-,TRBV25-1,CASRMATGGSYNSPLHF,TGTGCCAGCAGAATGGCGACAGGAGGTTCCTATAATTCACCCCTCCACTTT
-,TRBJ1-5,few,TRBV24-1,CATSDPGVGQPQHF,TGTGCCACCAGTGACCCTGGGGTGGGTCAGCCCCAGCATTTT
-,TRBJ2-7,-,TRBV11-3,CACEGHRYEQYF,TGTGCCTGCGAAGGGCACCGCTACGAGCAGTACTTC
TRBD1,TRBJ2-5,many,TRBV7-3,CASSALHRDRGEETQYF,TGTGCCAGCAGCGCCCTACACCGGGACAGGGGTGAGGAGACCCAGTACTTC
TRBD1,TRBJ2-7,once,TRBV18,CASSPIQGTGGREQYF,TGTGCCAGCTCACCGATCCAAGGGACAGGGGGACGCGAGCAGTACTTC
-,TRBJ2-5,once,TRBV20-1,CSAVIRGRETQYF,TGCAGTGCCGTGATCAGGGGTAGGGAGACCCAGTACTTC
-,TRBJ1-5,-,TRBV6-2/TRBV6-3,CASSENQPQHF,TGTGCCAGCAGTGAAAATCAGCCCCAGCATTTT
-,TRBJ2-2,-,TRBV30,CAWMRAGELFF,TGTGCCTGGATGAGGGCCGGGGAGCTGTTTTTT
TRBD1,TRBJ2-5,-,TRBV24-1,CATSDLVDRGYQETQYF,TGTGCCACCAGTGATTTAGTGGACAGGGGGTACCAAGAGACCCAGTACTTC
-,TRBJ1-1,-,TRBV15,CATSRGQTNTEAFF,TGTGCCACCAGCAGGGGACAAACGAACACTGAAGCTTTCTTT